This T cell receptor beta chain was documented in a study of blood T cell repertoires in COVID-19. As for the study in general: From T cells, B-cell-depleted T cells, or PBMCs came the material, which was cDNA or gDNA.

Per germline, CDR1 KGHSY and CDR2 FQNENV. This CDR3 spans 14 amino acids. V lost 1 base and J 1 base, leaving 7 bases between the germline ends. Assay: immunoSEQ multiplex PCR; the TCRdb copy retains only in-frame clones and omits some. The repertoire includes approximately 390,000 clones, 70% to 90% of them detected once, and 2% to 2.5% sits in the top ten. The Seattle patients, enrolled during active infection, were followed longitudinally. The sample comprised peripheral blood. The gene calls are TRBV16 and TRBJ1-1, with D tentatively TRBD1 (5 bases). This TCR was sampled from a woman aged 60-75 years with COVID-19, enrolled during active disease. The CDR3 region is CASSQWGGNTEAFF. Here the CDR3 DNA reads TGTGCCAGCAGCCAATGGGGCGGGAACACTGAAGCTTTCTTT.